This T cell receptor (beta chain) emerged from a study of shared clonotypes between healthy human individuals. Concerning this clone: Its cognate antigen is unknown.

Study-wide results and caveats: Apart from blood, nothing was sampled; tissue repertoires likely differ. Across a handful of donors, naive CD4 shared around 5.3%, naive CD8 approximately 3.5%, memory CD4 roughly 2.4%, memory CD8 around 0.36%.

V was pared by 4 bases and J by 0 bases, with 2 bases between. This CDR3 has 11 amino acids. CDR1 is SGHNT and CDR2 is YYREEE in the germline V gene (reference sequence). When replicate PCRs were run on sorted subsets, they used 150 to 250 ng DNA, approximately 33,000 T cell genomes. The assay was immunoSEQ multiplex PCR, and TCRdb's table has in-frame clones only and misses some. The sample contains 1,500,000 or so clones, over 95% of which appear only once. The receptor comes from a young man in good health. The chain uses TRBV5-4 and TRBJ2-7, with unresolved D. Sequencing used naive CD4+ T cells sorted from blood. The subset: CD45RA+ positively selected. This chain's CDR3 is CASSASYEQYF. CDR3 nucleotides: TGTGCCAGCAGCGCCTCCTACGAGCAGTACTTC.